This entry features one TCR beta chain sequence. These data are taken from a study of brain T cells in children with intractable seizures. Profiled with immunoSEQ multiplex PCR; TCRdb holds only in-frame clones, not every one. The profile shows about 340,000 clones, about 93% of them singletons. The time point: blood from clinic visit 5 months post-surgery; TSC patient then seizure free. Only cases whose brain tissue showed the highest T cell transcript signatures were sequenced. At least one anti-epileptic drug was given before surgery. The V end was cut by 1 base, the J end by 4 bases, with 19 bases between. The CDR3 contains 16 residues. Germline CDR1 SQVTM, CDR2 ANQGSEA.

The specimen was peripheral blood, collected more than 4 months after surgery. The chain carries TRBV29-1 and TRBJ1-1, with D possibly matching TRBD1 (6 bases). The clonotype originates from a boy under three years old with tuberous sclerosis and intractable seizures. This CDR3 reads CSVEASQTGSGTEAFF. The DNA of the CDR3 is TGCAGCGTTGAAGCGAGCCAGACAGGATCCGGCACTGAAGCTTTCTTT.